These T cell receptor beta chains were read from a single sample in a study of cytomegalovirus exposure and HLA in healthy donors. Generated by immunoSEQ multiplex PCR, the TCRdb table keeps only in-frame clones and is missing some. The top ten hold 3% to 4% of the sample, which has over 80,000 clones, 55% to 80% seen once. Sequenced material: PBMCs. Every receptor here comes from a man in his forties in good health and CMV-seronegative. CDR3s include the opening cysteine and the closing phenylalanine or tryptophan. The order of the fields is clone size, V gene, CDR3 protein. Clone size is not always given. Where it is, it says once, few, many or a class for expanded clones.

once TRBV2 CASSQGDQVDGMNTEAFF
NA TRBV7-2 CASSTSPGTNEKLFF
NA TRBV4-2 CASSQDRQGAVEQYF
NA TRBV7-8 CASSSSLGQGAQETQYF
NA TRBV9 CASSERVGSETQYF
few TRBV6-5 CASSFTRAYEQYF
NA TRBV5-1 CASSLAFRKMNTEAFF
few TRBV29-1 CSTLHGGAYEQYF
NA TRBV5-1 CASSFIGSTGELFF
few TRBV18 CASSPFGSNQPQHF
NA TRBV4-1 CASSQFQGARTGELFF
NA TRBV5-1 CASSSRAGTMNYEQYF
once TRBV5-6 CASSFRTRLNTEAFF
NA TRBV5-6 CASSSTSTGPDTQYF